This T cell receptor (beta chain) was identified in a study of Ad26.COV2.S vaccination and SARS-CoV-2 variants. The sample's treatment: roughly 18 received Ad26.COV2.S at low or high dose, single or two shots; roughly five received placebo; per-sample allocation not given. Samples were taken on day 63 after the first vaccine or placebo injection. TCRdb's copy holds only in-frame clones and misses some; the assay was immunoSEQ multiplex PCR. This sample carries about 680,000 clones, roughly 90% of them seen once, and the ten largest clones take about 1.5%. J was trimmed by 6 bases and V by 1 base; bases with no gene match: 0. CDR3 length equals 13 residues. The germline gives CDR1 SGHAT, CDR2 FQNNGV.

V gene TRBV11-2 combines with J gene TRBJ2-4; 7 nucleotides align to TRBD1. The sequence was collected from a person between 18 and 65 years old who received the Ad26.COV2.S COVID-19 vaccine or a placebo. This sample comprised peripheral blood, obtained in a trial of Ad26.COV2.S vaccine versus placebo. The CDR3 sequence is CASSLGQGNIQYF. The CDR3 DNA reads TGTGCCAGCAGCTTAGGACAGGGAAACATTCAGTACTTC.